This T cell receptor (beta chain) derives from a study of T cell responses to AZD1222 COVID-19 vaccine. On the study more broadly: The analysis combined second doses at about 4 or about 12 weeks. Study-wide results and caveats: Baseline seropositivity characterized only six AZD1222 recipients.

With regard to this clone: Its antigen remains unknown.

Sequenced by immunoSEQ multiplex PCR; TCRdb stores in-frame clones only, minus some. Found here are approximately 150,000 clones, around 91% of them singletons; the top ten hold roughly 1.7%. The CDR3 is 16 residues long. Germline CDR1 is PRHDT and CDR2 is FYEKMQ (reference sequence). Trimming removed 4 bases from V and 2 bases from J; junction bases left unmatched: 7. The sample was peripheral blood, taken on day 0 of AZD1222 vaccination. The TCR originated in an adult in good health. The V and J genes are TRBV13 and TRBJ2-1; 8 bases map to TRBD2. The CDR3 sequence is CASSYQTSAAYNEQFF. The CDR3 nucleotides read TGTGCCAGCAGCTACCAGACTAGCGCAGCCTACAATGAGCAGTTCTTC.